One and the same sample provided the 29 T cell receptor beta chains below, sequenced in a study of breast tumors, draining lymph nodes, adjacent tissues. Axillary draining lymph nodes of breast cancer patients supplied the node samples. MiXCR, applied by TCRdb to the multiplex PCR reads, yields one record per CDR3 protein. Here the sample spans 150,000 to 200,000 distinct CDR3 sequences, roughly a third being singletons. Sequencing was performed on axillary lymph node tissue. All receptors derive from a female donor with breast cancer. Some clones in this sample may be carry-over from other donors' samples.

A note on this clonotype: At one end the junction does not follow the germline gene, possibly because of a read error. The chain couples TRBV10-3 to TRBJ2-1; 14 bases match TRBD2. CDR1 is ENHRY and CDR2 is SYGVKD in the germline V gene. The CDR3 is 18 amino acids. The CDR3 sequence is CASSRLAGGPGSYNEQFF. CDR3 bases: TGTGCCAGCAGTAGACTAGCGGGAGGGCCGGGATCCTACAATGAGCAGTTCTTC.

V usage is TRBV6-5 and J usage is TRBJ2-5, with TRBD2 matching 9 bases. The length of the CDR3 is 15 residues. V was clipped by 5 bases and J by 3 bases; unmatched bases: 7. Germline CDR1 is MNHEY and CDR2 is SVGAGI. The CDR3 DNA is TGTGCCAGCAGTCGGGCTATAGCGGGAGAAGAGACCCAGTACTTC. It specifies CASSRAIAGEETQYF.

This clonotype was seen at least ten times. The chain couples TRBV9 to TRBJ2-1, with a weak D call TRBD2 (5 bases). CDR3 length equals 15 residues. CDR1 and CDR2 (germline): SGDLS, YYNGEE. Trimming removed 0 bases at V and 10 bases at J, with 17 bases between. CDR3 nucleotide sequence: TGTGCCAGCAGCGTAGCTCGGACTCCAGGTTCGGAGCAGTTCTTC. This gives the protein CASSVARTPGSEQFF. The full variable domain, its missing parts supplied by reference TRBV9 and TRBJ2-1, is DSGVTQTPKHLITATGQRVTLRCSPRSGDLSVYWYQQSLDQGLQFLIQYYNGEERAKGNILERFSAQQFPDLHSELNLSSLELGDSALYFCASSVARTPGSEQFFGPGTRLTVL.

This clonotype was seen repeatedly, ten times or more. The chain employs TRBV19 and TRBJ1-2, with no clear D. Between the trimmed V and J ends, which lost 7 bases and 1 base, there was a span of 7 bases. CDR3 length: 12 residues. The germline V gene encodes CDR1 LNHDA and CDR2 SQIVND (reference sequence). CDR3 residues: CASIAGNYGYTF. In DNA form, the CDR3 reads TGTGCCAGTATTGCGGGTAACTATGGCTACACCTTC.

This clonotype appeared many times. The rearrangement uses TRBV30 and TRBJ2-5; the D is unclear. This CDR3 has 11 residues. Per germline, CDR1 GTSNPN and CDR2 SVGIG (reference sequence). V lost 5 bases, J lost 6 bases, and 10 bases lay in between. The CDR3 protein is CAWSTRQTQYF. The CDR3, as DNA: TGTGCCTGGTCGACTCGGCAGACCCAGTACTTC.

With regard to this clonotype: The conserved closing phenylalanine or tryptophan is absent in this CDR3, likely reflecting a read error. The chain is built from TRBV5-5 and TRBJ1-6, with D possibly TRBD1 on 5 matching bases. The CDR3 has 16 amino acids. The V gene lost 1 base and the J gene lost 3 bases, with 11 bases spanning the gap. Germline CDR1 and CDR2: SGHKS and YYEKEE (reference sequence). The CDR3 bases are TGTGCCAGCAGCTTGTCCACGGGGGTCTATAATTCACCCCTCCACTCT. Protein: CASSLSTGVYNSPLHS.

This clonotype has a count of ten or more. The chain carries TRBV19 and TRBJ2-5, with 8 positions matching TRBD2. CDR1 and CDR2 from the germline V gene are LNHDA and SQIVND (reference sequence). The CDR3 spans 16 residues. Losses at the gene ends were 10 bases for V and 0 bases for J; bases not matched to a gene: 13. The CDR3 DNA is TGTGCCACCAGAGGGTTCCTAGCGGGCCACCAAGAGACCCAGTACTTC. Translation: CATRGFLAGHQETQYF.

The chain uses TRBV7-8 and TRBJ2-6; 9 bases are a match to TRBD1. This CDR3 is built from 18 residues. CDR1 is SGHVS and CDR2 is FQNEAQ in the germline V gene. V gave up 2 bases and J gave up 4 bases; unmatched junction bases: 9. The CDR3 region is CASSLSVQGAVGANVLTF. CDR3 nucleotides: TGTGCCAGCAGCTTATCTGTACAGGGGGCCGTAGGGGCCAACGTCCTGACTTTC.

The chain combines TRBV20-1 with TRBJ2-7, with D possibly TRBD2 on 6 matching bases. The CDR3 has 13 amino acids. CDR1 and CDR2 from the germline V gene are DFQATT and SNEGSKA (reference sequence). V lost 6 bases, J lost 3 bases, and 15 bases lay in between. CDR3 region: CSAERGGIYEQYF. CDR3 DNA sequence: TGCAGTGCCGAACGTGGCGGGATCTACGAGCAGTACTTC.

This clonotype was counted at least ten times. The genes are TRBV6-2 or TRBV6-3 and TRBJ1-2, with 10 positions matching TRBD1. The CDR3 runs 15 residues. The trim removed 7 bases at V and 7 bases at J, leaving 12 bases unmatched. Germline CDR1 and CDR2: MNHEY and SVGEGT. CDR3 sequence reads: CASNHPSTGGVGYTF. CDR3 DNA: TGTGCCAGCAACCACCCCTCGACAGGGGGCGTTGGCTACACCTTC.

This chain connects TRBV6-2 or TRBV6-3 to TRBJ2-7; D remains ambiguous. V lost 10 bases and J 2 bases, leaving 9 bases between the germline ends. There are 11 residues in the CDR3. The germline CDR1 and CDR2 sequences are MNHEY and SVGEGT. CDR3 amino acids: CATSPPYEQYF. CDR3 coding DNA: TGTGCCACCTCTCCGCCCTACGAGCAGTACTTC.

This clonotype came up many times. The V gene is TRBV5-1, the J gene TRBJ2-7, with D perhaps TRBD1 (5 bases). V was trimmed by 0 bases and J by 0 bases, leaving 13 bases between them. The CDR3 is 16 amino acids. The germline gives CDR1 SGHRS, CDR2 YFSETQ. Written as DNA, the CDR3 is TGCGCCAGCAGCTTGGTAGGGGCAGGGCACTCCTACGAGCAGTACTTC. Its translation: CASSLVGAGHSYEQYF.

Comment on this clonotype: This may be a read error, as it is one base from a much larger clone. The rearrangement links TRBV2 to TRBJ2-4; a possible D gene is TRBD2 (5 bases). Germline CDR1 is SNHLY and CDR2 is FYNNEI. The CDR3 totals 12 residues. DNA of the CDR3: TGTGCCAGCAGTCCCCCCGGGGTAATTCGGTACTTC. Amino acids: CASSPPGVIRYF.

The count of this clonotype is one. A much larger clone lies one base from this, so it may be a read error. The V call is TRBV10-3, the J call TRBJ1-1; D not certain. Germline V CDR1 and CDR2: ENHRY, SYGVKD. The CDR3 loop spans 13 amino acids. The CDR3 sequence: CAISGTENTGAFF. The CDR3 nucleotides read TGTGCCATCAGTGGAACAGAGAACACTGGAGCTTTCTTT.

The V call is TRBV20-1, the J call TRBJ2-1; 12 nucleotides agree with TRBD2. CDR1 is DFQATT, CDR2 SNEGSKA, per germline (reference sequence). V lost 1 base, J lost 1 base, and 2 bases stayed unmatched. The CDR3 has 16 residues. The CDR3 here is CSARGGTSGSYNEQFF. CDR3 in DNA: TGCAGTGCTAGAGGCGGGACTAGCGGGTCCTACAATGAGCAGTTCTTC.

This clonotype was seen a single time. At one end the junction does not follow the germline gene, possibly because of a read error. The chain uses TRBV3-1 and TRBJ1-4, with D possibly being TRBD1 (6 bases). From germline, CDR1 is LGHDT and CDR2 YNNKEL (reference sequence). CDR3 length: 14 residues. This CDR3 reads CASRRGTRNEKLLF. The CDR3 DNA reads TGTGCCAGCAGGAGAGGGACACGTAATGAAAAACTGTTGTTT.

This clonotype was recorded at least ten times. The rearrangement links TRBV24-1 to TRBJ1-5; D not resolved. The CDR3 sequence is 13 residues long. V was pared by 4 bases and J by 9 bases, with 12 bases between. The V gene's germline CDR1 is KGHDR and CDR2 SFDVKD. The CDR3 region is CATSEQLMGPQHF. The CDR3 DNA follows: TGTGCCACCAGTGAACAACTAATGGGGCCCCAGCATTTT.

This clonotype was picked up many times. The chain has TRBV4-1 and TRBJ2-2; D is unresolved. This CDR3 has 14 amino acids. Germline V gene lookup returns CDR1 MGHRA and CDR2 YSYEKL. Trimming took off 1 base at V and 2 bases at J, with 5 bases between the two ends. The CDR3 DNA reads TGCGCCAGCAGCCAAGCGAGAAACACCGGGGAGCTGTTTTTT. Residues: CASSQARNTGELFF.

As for this clonotype: Relative to the germline gene, one junction end is altered; a read error may explain this. The V and J genes are TRBV2 and TRBJ2-5, with D perhaps TRBD2 (5 bases). Germline-derived CDR1 and CDR2 are SNHLY and FYNNEI. The CDR3 length is 13 residues. The CDR3 sequence: CASSEMPWTALGF. The CDR3 coding sequence is TGTGCCAGCAGTGAAATGCCCTGGACTGCCTTAGGCTTC.

This clonotype was counted ten times or more. This sequence joins TRBV12-3 or TRBV12-4 and TRBJ2-1; the match to TRBD2 covers 8 bases. CDR3 length: 16 residues. J lost 0 bases, V lost 3 bases, and 4 bases had no gene match. In nucleotides, the CDR3 is TGTGCCAGCAGTTTCGGGGCGGGAGGCTCCTACAATGAGCAGTTCTTC. Amino acids: CASSFGAGGSYNEQFF.

This clonotype was observed many times. The chain carries TRBV30 and TRBJ1-5; TRBD1 might be the D (5 bases). This CDR3 region has 14 residues. The germline V and J ends were trimmed by 3 bases and 2 bases, with 11 bases remaining between them. Germline CDR1 and CDR2: GTSNPN and SVGIG (reference sequence). The CDR3 nucleotides read TGTGCCTGGAGCGGGGCGGGGGGCAATCAGCCCCAGCATTTT. It specifies CAWSGAGGNQPQHF.

This clonotype was counted many times. The genes are TRBV6-5 and TRBJ2-2; the D is unclear. The germline V and J ends were trimmed by 0 bases and 0 bases, with 5 bases remaining between them. Per the germline V gene, CDR1 is MNHEY and CDR2 is SVGAGI. This CDR3 is built from 15 residues. CDR3 nucleotides: TGTGCCAGCAGTTACTCGACGGCGAACACCGGGGAGCTGTTTTTT. This codes for CASSYSTANTGELFF.

In the case of this clonotype: Possible read error: a much larger clone is one base away. No conserved phenylalanine or tryptophan ends this CDR3, so it is likely a read error. It is unclear where the CDR3 begins or ends on the DNA, so no DNA is shown, and the CDR3 is as TCRdb lists it. The J gene is TRBJ2-5, the V gene TRBV20-1; the table gives TRBD1 as D, unverified against the DNA. Inclusive of both ends, the CDR3 amounts to 11 amino acids. Germline loops: CDR1 DFQATT, CDR2 SNEGSKA (reference sequence). This CDR3 reads CSATLEETQSS.

This clonotype was seen many times. V and J are TRBV10-3 and TRBJ2-5, with 10 bases fitting TRBD2. The junction had 8 bases not matched to a gene; V was cut back by 10 bases and J by 0 bases. Germline lookup yields CDR1 ENHRY and CDR2 SYGVKD. The CDR3 covers 15 residues. CDR3 in amino acids: CATSTSGWYQETQYF. In nucleotides, the CDR3 is TGTGCCACCTCGACTAGCGGGTGGTACCAAGAGACCCAGTACTTC.

V usage is TRBV29-1 and J usage is TRBJ2-7; maybe TRBD2 (5 bases). The germline V gene encodes CDR1 SQVTM and CDR2 ANQGSEA. The CDR3 consists of 13 residues. Trimming shortened V by 8 bases and J by 6 bases, and 20 bases separated the two germline ends. The CDR3 sequence: CSSADFAQPEQYF. DNA for the CDR3: TGCAGCAGCGCGGACTTCGCGCAACCCGAGCAGTACTTC.

This clonotype has ten or more counts. The genes are TRBV2 and TRBJ2-1; 11 nucleotides match TRBD2. CDR3 length: 16 amino acids. V dropped 5 bases and J dropped 10; count of bases not matched to a gene: 13. CDR1 and CDR2 from the germline V gene are SNHLY and FYNNEI. The DNA for the CDR3 is TGTGCCAGCAGTCGCCTTTCGACCGGGACTAGCGGCGAGCAGTTCTTC. Encoded protein: CASSRLSTGTSGEQFF.

Ten or more counts support this clonotype. The V call is TRBV25-1, the J call TRBJ2-1; D gene unclear. V gave up 2 bases and J gave up 5 bases, with 4 bases separating them. Germline-derived CDR1 and CDR2 are MGHDK and SYGVNS. There are 12 residues in the CDR3. DNA of the CDR3: TGTGCCAGCAGTGAACACAACAATGAGCAGTTCTTC. It encodes CASSEHNNEQFF.

This CDR3 reads CSANRGNTEAFF. The DNA for the CDR3 is TGCAGTGCTAACCGGGGTAACACTGAAGCTTTCTTT. The chain employs TRBV20-1 and TRBJ1-1, with unresolved D. V gave up 4 bases and J gave up 2 bases, with 8 bases separating them. Looked up from germline, CDR1 is DFQATT and CDR2 is SNEGSKA (reference sequence). This CDR3 has 12 amino acids.

In this sample, this clonotype turned up many times. This chain connects TRBV7-9 to TRBJ1-2; the match to TRBD1 covers 7 bases. This CDR3 is 11 amino acids long. Losses at the gene ends were 5 bases for V and 9 bases for J; bases not matched to a gene: 3. The V gene's germline CDR1 is SEHNR and CDR2 FQNEAQ (reference sequence). The CDR3 DNA follows: TGTGCCAGCAGCGAGGACAGGCGCTACACCTTC. It specifies CASSEDRRYTF.